Below are 14 T cell receptor beta chains sequenced from a single sample in a study of cytomegalovirus exposure and HLA in healthy donors. Amplification used 60 Vbeta primers and 13 Jbeta primers. Some clones are missing from TCRdb's copy, which holds only in-frame ones; the method was immunoSEQ multiplex PCR. The sample records about 130,000 clones, 65% to 85% being singletons. Sequenced sample: PBMCs. All receptors come from a woman between 18 and 29 years old in good health and CMV-seronegative.

The chain uses TRBV7-9 and TRBJ2-1, with D possibly matching TRBD2 (6 bases). V lost 11 bases, J lost 1 base, and 18 bases lay in between. Germline V gene lookup returns CDR1 SEHNR and CDR2 FQNEAQ (reference sequence). CDR3 size: 15 residues. CDR3 bases: TGTGCCGGGGAGGACCTAGAGATGTCCTACAATGAGCAGTTCTTC. Its translation is CAGEDLEMSYNEQFF.

The chain is built from TRBV15 and TRBJ2-7, with a possible D match to TRBD2 (5 bases). Between the trimmed V and J ends, which lost 5 bases and 6 bases, there was a span of 14 bases. Per the germline V gene, CDR1 is LNHNV and CDR2 is YYDKDF (reference sequence). The CDR3 has 13 amino acids. CDR3: CATSLGLSTEQYF. CDR3 DNA sequence: TGTGCCACCAGCCTCGGACTCTCTACCGAGCAGTACTTC.

The rearrangement uses TRBV10-3 and TRBJ1-1, with D possibly TRBD1 on 6 matching bases. V dropped 6 bases and J dropped 7 bases, with 12 bases sitting between them. The germline gives CDR1 ENHRY, CDR2 SYGVKD. CDR3 size: 12 residues. The CDR3 sequence is CAIRDRQNEAFF. The CDR3 DNA follows: TGTGCCATCAGGGACAGACAGAATGAAGCTTTCTTT.

The J gene is TRBJ2-1, the V gene TRBV15, with 11 bases that match TRBD2. The CDR3 runs 18 residues. The germline V gene has CDR1 LNHNV and CDR2 YYDKDF (reference sequence). After removal of 1 base from V and 7 bases from J, the junction contained 12 bases not matched to a gene. CDR3 bases: TGTGCCACCAGCAGAGGGCCCCTGAGACTAGCGGGAAGGAATGAGCAGTTCTTC. Translating it yields CATSRGPLRLAGRNEQFF. The complete variable domain, with remaining parts taken from reference TRBV15 and TRBJ2-1, reads DAMVIQNPRYQVTQFGKPVTLSCSQTLNHNVMYWYQQKSSQAPKLLFHYYDKDFNNEADTPDNFQSRRPNTSFCFLDIRSPGLGDTAMYLCATSRGPLRLAGRNEQFFGPGTRLTVL.

The J gene is TRBJ2-5, the V gene TRBV5-1, with 14 positions matching TRBD2. Germline values: CDR1 SGHRS, CDR2 YFSETQ. There are 17 residues in the CDR3. The ends lost 4 bases at V and 4 bases at J; junction bases unmatched: 9. The CDR3 reads CASSGGTSGRDGETQYF. DNA of the CDR3: TGCGCCAGCAGCGGGGGGACTAGCGGGAGAGATGGAGAGACCCAGTACTTC.

This clone appeared a single time. The gene calls are TRBV5-6 and TRBJ2-1, with a tentative D call TRBD2 (6 bases). The CDR3 runs 15 residues. Looked up from germline, CDR1 is SGHDT and CDR2 is YYEEEE. Deletions cut 1 base from V and 3 bases from J, with 11 bases between. CDR3 protein: CASSLNGGNYNEQFF. CDR3 nucleotide sequence: TGTGCCAGCAGCTTGAATGGCGGGAACTACAATGAGCAGTTCTTC. Complete variable domain (other parts from reference TRBV5-6 and TRBJ2-1): DAGVTQSPTHLIKTRGQQVTLRCSPKSGHDTVSWYQQALGQGPQFIFQYYEEEERQRGNFPDRFSGHQFPNYSSELNVNALLLGDSALYLCASSLNGGNYNEQFFGPGTRLTVL.

As for this clone: The conserved closing phenylalanine or tryptophan is absent in this CDR3, likely reflecting a read error. The DNA is omitted, as the CDR3 cannot be located on it reliably, and the CDR3 follows TCRdb's listing. The rearrangement links TRBV21-1 to TRBJ2-7; TRBD2 was called by the table and not checked on the DNA. TRBV21-1 counts as a pseudogene. Both ends counted, the CDR3 spans 11 residues. The CDR3 protein is CASSSLGGLPD.

This clone was seen once. The gene calls are TRBV10-3 and TRBJ1-2; TRBD1 matches at 10 bases. The J segment lost 1 base and the V segment lost 10 bases, leaving 12 bases of the junction unmatched. The CDR3 is 16 residues long. Per the germline V gene, CDR1 is ENHRY and CDR2 is SYGVKD. The CDR3 loop is CATQGQGTRINYGYTF. CDR3 sequence (DNA): TGTGCCACGCAGGGACAGGGGACAAGGATTAACTATGGCTACACCTTC.

The rearrangement uses TRBV30 and TRBJ1-4, with 8 bases fitting TRBD1. Trimming cost V 5 bases and J 8 bases; bases outside gene matches: 7. From germline, CDR1 is GTSNPN and CDR2 SVGIG (reference sequence). This CDR3 region has 13 residues. The CDR3 protein is CAWSRGLGEKLFF. The CDR3 nucleotides are TGTGCCTGGTCCAGGGGGCTTGGAGAAAAACTGTTTTTT.

The rearrangement uses TRBV6-1 and TRBJ1-5; 9 nucleotides agree with TRBD1. The ends lost 4 bases at V and 6 bases at J; junction bases unmatched: 10. Looked up from germline, CDR1 is MNHNS and CDR2 is SASEGT. The CDR3 covers 16 residues. The CDR3 coding sequence is TGTGCCAGCAGTGCCTCCTCCGGGACAGGGATTCAGCCCCAGCATTTT. Translated, it gives CASSASSGTGIQPQHF.

The rearrangement links TRBV5-1 to TRBJ1-4, with a weak D call TRBD1 (6 bases). Deletions cut 8 bases from V and 9 bases from J, with 29 bases between. The CDR3 is 17 amino acids. Germline-derived CDR1 and CDR2 are SGHRS and YFSETQ. CDR3 DNA: TGCGCCAGTAAACATACTCCCAGACAGGAAACTTGGAAAAAACTGTTTTTT. Amino acids: CASKHTPRQETWKKLFF.

The chain is built from TRBV7-2 and TRBJ1-1; unclear D gene. With 7 bases removed from V and 0 bases from J, the gap between germline ends came to 15 bases. Germline V gene lookup returns CDR1 SGHTA and CDR2 FQGNSA. This CDR3 comprises 15 residues. Here the CDR3 DNA reads TGTGCCAGCAATTTCGCCGGAGGGATGAACACTGAAGCTTTCTTT. It is translated as CASNFAGGMNTEAFF. The full variable domain, in which reference TRBV7-2 and TRBJ1-1 provide the parts outside the CDR3, is GAGVSQSPSNKVTEKGKDVELRCDPISGHTALYWYRQSLGQGLEFLIYFQGNSAPDKSGLPSDRFSAERTGGSVSTLTIQRTQQEDSAVYLCASNFAGGMNTEAFFGQGTRLTVV.

This clone was counted a few times. In DNA, the CDR3 is TGTGCCAGCAGCCGTAAGGGGACAGAAGCGAACACTGAAGCTTTCTTT. This sequence encodes CASSRKGTEANTEAFF. This chain joins TRBV11-1 and TRBJ1-1, with 7 bases identical to TRBD1. The junction had 10 bases not matched to a gene; V was cut back by 5 bases and J by 1 base. CDR3 size: 16 residues. Germline lookup yields CDR1 SGHAT and CDR2 FQDESV (reference sequence).

This clone turned up a few times. The rearrangement links TRBV27 to TRBJ1-1; TRBD1 is a possible D gene (6 bases). V was pared by 8 bases and J by 5 bases, with 15 bases between. The CDR3 covers 13 residues. Germline CDR1 reads MNHEY; CDR2 reads SMNVEV (reference sequence). This CDR3 reads CASATGGRTEAFF. CDR3 nucleotide sequence: TGTGCCAGCGCGACAGGAGGACGGACTGAAGCTTTCTTT.